This note documents a single T cell receptor beta chain sequence. The source of the sample is a study of blood T cell repertoires in COVID-19. As for the study in general: Donors in the United States, Italy and Spain gave samples during acute or convalescent COVID-19. PBMCs, B-cell-depleted T cells, or T cells were the source of the cDNA or gDNA that made up the material.

Only in-frame clones appear in the TCRdb table, and some are missing; sequencing was by immunoSEQ multiplex PCR. This sample has around 88,000 clones; more than 90% occur once, and the top ten carry 1.5% to 2%. V lost 5 bases to trimming and J lost 6 bases; unmatched junction nucleotides: 3. Germline-derived CDR1 and CDR2 are KGHSH and LQKENI. The CDR3 totals 12 residues. Sequencing input: peripheral blood. This TCR came from a man in his 60s with acute or convalescent COVID-19. The chain joins TRBV18 to TRBJ2-7, with TRBD1 matching over 8 bases. CDR3 residues: CASSGQGREQYF. The CDR3 coding sequence is TGTGCCAGCTCAGGACAGGGTCGCGAGCAGTACTTC. Variable domain in full (rest from reference TRBV18 and TRBJ2-7): NAGVMQNPRHLVRRRGQEARLRCSPMKGHSHVYWYRQLPEEGLKFMVYLQKENIIDESGMPKERFSAEFPKEGPSILRIQQVVRGDSAAYFCASSGQGREQYFGPGTRLTVT.